Each of the 20 T cell receptor beta chains below was sequenced from the same sample in a study of T cell repertoires in cytomegalovirus infection. TCRdb re-called the reads through MiXCR, storing one row per CDR3 protein. There are under 95,000 distinct CDR3 sequences in the sample; over 3.5% occur only once, and less than 25% lies in the top ten. Sequencing used PBMCs. These receptor sequences come from a human donor in good health (CMV status not recorded). Some clones in this sample may be carry-over from other donors' samples.

This clonotype turned up a few times. A single base separates this from a much larger clone, so it may be a read error. CDR3 in amino acids: CASSLGAGGGKPQHF. The DNA of the CDR3 is TGTGCCAGCAGCTTAGGGGCGGGGGGGGGGAAGCCCCAGCATTTT. The chain carries TRBV7-2 and TRBJ1-5; possible D gene TRBD1, 5 bases. The CDR3 contains 15 residues. The germline gives CDR1 SGHTA, CDR2 FQGNSA. V lost 1 base and J lost 8, with 15 bases in between.

This clonotype has ten or more counts. The V call is TRBV7-2, the J call TRBJ2-5; TRBD1 agrees at 8 bases. The CDR3 is 16 residues long. With 2 bases clipped from V and 2 bases from J, the junction kept 7 bases outside the gene matches. Germline V lookup: CDR1 SGHTA, CDR2 FQGNSA. CDR3 residues: CASSLLLGQGQETQYF. The CDR3 DNA follows: TGTGCCAGCAGCTTACTCCTAGGACAGGGACAAGAGACCCAGTACTTC.

This clonotype was seen a handful of times. V usage is TRBV7-2 and J usage is TRBJ2-2, with TRBD2 matching 8 bases. CDR3 length: 16 residues. The V gene end was trimmed by 1 base and the J gene end by 6 bases; junction bases not matched to a gene: 7. Germline lookup yields CDR1 SGHTA and CDR2 FQGNSA. CDR3 nucleotides: TGTGCCAGCAGCTTAGAGGGCGGGAGGTTGGCCGGGGAGCTGTTTTTT. Translated, it gives CASSLEGGRLAGELFF.

This clonotype was seen many times. This chain joins TRBV12-3 or TRBV12-4 and TRBJ1-1, with D perhaps matching TRBD1 (6 bases). V lost 6 bases and J lost 0, with 8 bases in between. This CDR3 is 13 amino acids long. In DNA, the CDR3 is TGTGCCAGCAGCGGACAGCTGAACACTGAAGCTTTCTTT. Its protein is CASSGQLNTEAFF.

This clonotype has a count of ten or more. The V gene is TRBV7-2, the J gene TRBJ2-1; perhaps TRBD2 as D (6 bases). The length of the CDR3 is 15 residues. Germline V CDR1 and CDR2: SGHTA, FQGNSA. Trimming took 5 bases from V and 2 from J, leaving 13 bases between them. For the CDR3, the DNA is TGTGCCAGCAGCCTACGGGCGGGACCCTACAATGAGCAGTTCTTC. This gives the protein CASSLRAGPYNEQFF.

This clonotype was detected ten times or more. V usage is TRBV23-1 and J usage is TRBJ2-2; 9 nucleotides line up with TRBD1. TRBV23-1 counts as an open reading frame of uncertain function. The CDR3 length is 17 residues. Germline trimming cut 10 bases from V and 4 bases from J; bases unmatched to any gene: 16. The CDR3 sequence: CAIPQGANRKSTGELFF. The CDR3 DNA reads TGCGCCATCCCACAGGGGGCGAATCGGAAGTCCACCGGGGAGCTGTTTTTT.

This clonotype was counted a few times. The chain uses TRBV7-2 and TRBJ2-3; D call uncertain. V was shortened by 5 bases and J by 2 bases, with 11 bases between the two germline ends. This CDR3 is 14 amino acids long. Germline CDR1 and CDR2: SGHTA and FQGNSA. The CDR3 sequence: CASSLPAVTDTQYF. CDR3 coding DNA: TGTGCCAGCAGCCTCCCGGCCGTCACAGATACGCAGTATTTT.

There are a few counts of this clonotype. An end of the junction differs from the germline gene, which may be a read error. This chain links TRBV7-7 with TRBJ1-5; D uncertain. CDR1 is SSHAT, CDR2 FNYEAQ, per germline (reference sequence). This CDR3 is built from 16 residues. CDR3 amino acids: CASSPGGVISNQPQHF. The CDR3 nucleotides are TGTGCTAGCAGCCCAGGTGGCGTCATCAGCAATCAGCCCCAGCATTTT.

This clonotype turned up a few times. The chain joins TRBV7-2 to TRBJ2-5; 7 bases are a match to TRBD2. This CDR3 region has 15 residues. With V trimmed by 4 bases and J by 6 bases, 11 bases remained unmatched. Germline values: CDR1 SGHTA, CDR2 FQGNSA. CDR3 sequence reads: CASSSPGPAGKTQYF. The DNA of the CDR3 is TGTGCCAGCAGCTCCCCGGGCCCAGCGGGGAAGACCCAGTACTTC.

This clonotype has at least ten counts. This chain joins TRBV2 and TRBJ2-7, with D possibly being TRBD1 (5 bases). The CDR3 consists of 13 residues. Germline CDR1 is SNHLY and CDR2 is FYNNEI. Trimming removed 5 bases from V and 2 bases from J, with 10 bases in between. For the CDR3, the DNA is TGTGCCAGCAGTAGGACACAAACCTACGAGCAGTACTTC. Translating gives CASSRTQTYEQYF. Supplemented by reference TRBV2 and TRBJ2-7, the full variable domain reads EPEVTQTPSHQVTQMGQEVILRCVPISNHLYFYWYRQILGQKVEFLVSFYNNEISEKSEIFDDQFSVERPDGSNFTLKIRSTKLEDSAMYFCASSRTQTYEQYFGPGTRLTVT.

This clonotype was found many times. The rearrangement links TRBV7-8 to TRBJ1-2; a possible D gene is TRBD1 (5 bases). The CDR3 length is 14 residues. Per germline, CDR1 SGHVS and CDR2 FQNEAQ. The V end was cut by 5 bases, the J end by 6 bases, with 16 bases between. For the CDR3, the DNA is TGTGCCAGCAGCCTGGGGGGTCGAAGTAATGGCTACACCTTC. Translating gives CASSLGGRSNGYTF.

At least ten counts were recorded for this clonotype. J is TRBJ2-5 and V is TRBV18; no clear D gene. The germline CDR1 and CDR2 sequences are KGHSH and LQKENI. This CDR3 has 15 residues. Trimming stripped 3 bases from V and 3 bases from J, with 14 bases between. The CDR3 DNA sequence: TGTGCCAGCTCACCTCTGGTGGGCACAGAAGAGACCCAGTACTTC. This translates into CASSPLVGTEETQYF.

The sample holds many counts of this clonotype. This chain joins TRBV15 and TRBJ1-1; the D gene is possibly TRBD1 (5 bases). Germline-derived CDR1 and CDR2 are LNHNV and YYDKDF (reference sequence). This CDR3 spans 15 amino acids. Trimming shortened V by 5 bases and J by 0 bases, and 13 bases separated the two germline ends. CDR3 region: CATSSSVGVNTEAFF. The CDR3, as DNA: TGTGCCACCAGCTCTAGCGTGGGGGTGAACACTGAAGCTTTCTTT.

This clonotype was seen ten or more times. The V gene is TRBV7-2, the J gene TRBJ1-6; unclear D gene. Trimming removed 2 bases from V and 8 bases from J, with 10 bases in between. In germline, CDR1 is SGHTA, CDR2 FQGNSA. The CDR3 length is 14 residues. CDR3 residues: CASSLSAGDSPLHF. In DNA, the CDR3 is TGTGCCAGCAGCTTAAGTGCCGGGGATTCACCCCTCCACTTT.

This clonotype was seen many times. V and J are TRBV7-2 and TRBJ2-2, with D maybe TRBD1 (5 bases). CDR1 is SGHTA and CDR2 is FQGNSA in the germline V gene. Trimming pared 1 base from V and 0 bases from J, leaving 9 bases between. The CDR3 is 16 residues long. The CDR3 sequence: CASSLDRTSNTGELFF. The CDR3 DNA follows: TGTGCCAGCAGCTTAGACCGGACATCGAACACCGGGGAGCTGTTTTTT.

This clonotype was seen a handful of times. The CDR3 region has the DNA TGTGCCAGCAGCCCGGGACAGGGACGACGGCAGCCCCAGCATTTT. It codes for CASSPGQGRRQPQHF. The chain employs TRBV7-2 and TRBJ1-5, with 9 bases lining up with TRBD1. CDR1 and CDR2 from the germline V gene are SGHTA and FQGNSA. The ends lost 5 bases at V and 7 bases at J; junction bases unmatched: 9. This CDR3 comprises 15 residues.

This clonotype was counted at least ten times. Mismatch with germline at one junction end may stem from a read error. This chain uses TRBV11-2 with TRBJ2-3; D may be TRBD1 or TRBD2 (6 bases each). CDR1 is SGHAT, CDR2 FQNNGV, per germline. This CDR3 spans 14 amino acids. Written as DNA, the CDR3 is TGTGCCAGCAGCTTAGTAGGGAGGACAGCTACGCAGTATTTT. Translating it yields CASSLVGRTATQYF.

This clonotype was observed many times. The chain uses TRBV7-2 and TRBJ2-1; D possibly corresponds to TRBD1 (5 bases). The CDR3 sequence is 11 residues long. V shed 3 bases and J shed 12 bases, with 9 bases lying between them. Germline values: CDR1 SGHTA, CDR2 FQGNSA. CDR3 amino acids: CASSFRGVQFF. CDR3 nucleotide sequence: TGTGCCAGCAGCTTTAGGGGCGTGCAGTTCTTC.

This clonotype has a count of ten or more. This chain uses TRBV6-2 or TRBV6-3 with TRBJ1-5; D uncertain. With 6 bases removed from V and 2 bases from J, the gap between germline ends came to 8 bases. CDR3 size: 13 residues. Germline V gene sequence: CDR1 MNHEY, CDR2 SVGEGT. This chain's CDR3 is CASSIMGNQPQHF. DNA of the CDR3: TGTGCCAGCAGCATTATGGGCAATCAGCCCCAGCATTTT.

This clonotype was seen at least ten times. The V call is TRBV5-1, the J call TRBJ1-1, with D unclear. V lost 0 bases and J lost 9, with 6 bases in between. The CDR3 length is 11 residues. The V gene's germline CDR1 is SGHRS and CDR2 YFSETQ. CDR3 in DNA: TGCGCCAGCAGCTTGGACAGTAAAGCTTTCTTT. It encodes CASSLDSKAFF.